The 4 T cell receptor beta chains below come from one sample, sequenced in a study of cytomegalovirus exposure and HLA in healthy donors. 13 Jbeta primers and 60 Vbeta primers were used for the PCR. The data were produced by immunoSEQ multiplex PCR, yet TCRdb's version contains in-frame clones alone and is incomplete. The repertoire includes just over 150,000 clones, about 86% of them detected once, and approximately 2% sits in the top ten. The sequenced sample consisted of PBMCs. The receptor set was obtained from a young woman in good health and CMV-seronegative.

The V and J genes are TRBV15 and TRBJ1-2; TRBD1 might be the D (5 bases). Germline V gene sequence: CDR1 LNHNV, CDR2 YYDKDF (reference sequence). Between the trimmed V and J ends, which lost 0 bases and 4 bases, there was a span of 18 bases. There are 17 residues in the CDR3. The CDR3 reads CATSRDRGGGDSYGYTF. In DNA form, the CDR3 reads TGTGCCACCAGCAGAGATCGAGGCGGGGGGGATAGCTATGGCTACACCTTC.

The genes are TRBV4-2 and TRBJ2-3, with 9 bases identical to TRBD2. Germline loops: CDR1 LGHNA, CDR2 YNFKEQ. The CDR3 has 17 residues. The trim removed 4 bases at V and 6 bases at J, leaving 14 bases unmatched. DNA of the CDR3: TGTGCCAGCAGCCTACAGGGACTAGCCAACGGTGGGGATACGCAGTATTTT. Its protein product is CASSLQGLANGGDTQYF.

This sequence joins TRBV6-1 and TRBJ1-5; TRBD1 is a possible D gene (5 bases). Germline V gene sequence: CDR1 MNHNS, CDR2 SASEGT. The germline V and J ends were trimmed by 3 bases and 1 base, with 13 bases remaining between them. The CDR3 length is 16 residues. The CDR3 is CASSDRDAGSNQPQHF. The CDR3 DNA reads TGTGCCAGCAGTGACAGGGACGCGGGGAGCAATCAGCCCCAGCATTTT.

The chain joins TRBV19 to TRBJ2-1, with D perhaps TRBD1 (8 bases). This CDR3 has 14 residues. Germline values: CDR1 LNHDA, CDR2 SQIVND (reference sequence). V dropped 5 bases and J dropped 7 bases, with 15 bases sitting between them. DNA for the CDR3: TGTGCCAGTAGTCCCCTACAGGGGGGGAATGAGCAGTTCTTC. Its translation is CASSPLQGGNEQFF.